This TCR beta chain was found in a study of human versus mouse CDR3 diversity and MHC coevolution. Findings and caveats of the study: By iCHAO1, human TCR beta clonotypes numbered roughly 1.7 million, the most. Most of the three human donors had the lowest clonal inequality.

CDR1 is LNHNV, CDR2 YYDKDF, per germline (reference sequence). The CDR3 covers 14 residues. V was pared by 1 base and J by 11 bases, with 9 bases of the junction left unmatched. The method was immunoSEQ multiplex PCR; TCRdb's version includes in-frame clones alone and lacks a portion of them. This sample has approximately 81,000 clones, with roughly 93% found just once. Turning to this clone: Antigen unknown.

Naive CD4 T cells, CD45RO-negative and CD62L-positive, were flow-sorted from PBMCs. The J gene is TRBJ2-5, the V gene TRBV15; 8 nucleotides match TRBD1. The receptor comes from a person between 25 and 70 years old in good health. Sequencing was done on a sample of naive CD4+ T cells from blood. As for subset: CD45RO-negative CD62L-positive naive CD4 T cells. CDR3 DNA: TGTGCCACCAGCAGAGCGGGACAGGCGTATGAGCAGTACTTC. Amino acids: CATSRAGQAYEQYF.